Below, 10 T cell receptor beta chains from the same sample are listed, as sequenced in a study of blood T cell repertoires in COVID-19. The protocol was immunoSEQ multiplex PCR, while the TCRdb copy is restricted to in-frame clones and leaves out a portion. The top ten clones hold 25% to 30% of a sample with more than 120,000 clones, more than 70% of them seen once. The source material was peripheral blood. These TCRs come from a human donor in a cohort sampled during active COVID-19.

The gene calls are TRBV7-9 and TRBJ1-2, with D uncertain. V lost 5 bases, J lost 1 base, and 11 bases lay in between. The CDR3 extends over 14 amino acids. Germline V gene data show CDR1 as SEHNR and CDR2 as FQNEAQ (reference sequence). The CDR3 nucleotides are TGTGCCAGCAGCGAACCGGGAATTAACTATGGCTACACCTTC. It yields the protein CASSEPGINYGYTF.

The chain has TRBV7-3 and TRBJ2-5, with TRBD1 as a possible D gene (5 bases). Per germline, CDR1 SGHTA and CDR2 FQGTGA. The length of the CDR3 is 13 residues. V was clipped by 0 bases and J by 3 bases, with 5 bases between them. The CDR3 nucleotides read TGTGCCAGCAGCTTAACAGGGGAAGAGACCCAGTACTTC. It codes for CASSLTGEETQYF.

J is TRBJ2-5 and V is TRBV19; 11 positions match TRBD2. J lost 4 bases, V lost 1 base, and 2 bases had no gene match. The CDR3 is 15 amino acids. The germline V gene has CDR1 LNHDA and CDR2 SQIVND (reference sequence). CDR3 coding DNA: TGTGCCAGTAGTATAGGACTAGCGGGGCCAGAGACCCAGTACTTC. It yields the protein CASSIGLAGPETQYF.

This chain uses TRBV7-8 with TRBJ1-4; no clear D gene. CDR1 and CDR2 from the germline V gene are SGHVS and FQNEAQ. Trimming took off 1 base at V and 5 bases at J, with 11 bases between the two ends. The CDR3 extends over 15 amino acids. The DNA of the CDR3 is TGTGCCAGCAGCTTAGGAGGGCAGTTGAATGAAAAACTGTTTTTT. Amino acids: CASSLGGQLNEKLFF.

The chain's CDR3 is CASSIRQGTGEKLFF. CDR3 bases: TGTGCCAGTAGTATCCGACAGGGGACAGGTGAAAAACTGTTTTTT. The chain couples TRBV19 to TRBJ1-4; the match to TRBD1 covers 8 bases. Unmatched junction bases numbered 7, after V lost 3 bases and J lost 7 bases. The CDR3 has 15 amino acids. CDR1 is LNHDA, CDR2 SQIVND, per germline (reference sequence). The whole variable domain, filled in from reference TRBV19 and TRBJ1-4, reads DGGITQSPKYLFRKEGQNVTLSCEQNLNHDAMYWYRQDPGQGLRLIYYSQIVNDFQKGDIAEGYSVSREKKESFPLTVTSAQKNPTAFYLCASSIRQGTGEKLFFGSGTQLSVL.

The CDR3: CASSSGQGGHGYTF. For the CDR3, the DNA is TGCGCCAGCAGCTCGGGACAGGGAGGTCATGGCTACACCTTC. This chain uses TRBV5-1 with TRBJ1-2, with TRBD1 matching over 9 bases. The CDR3 length is 14 residues. V dropped 3 bases and J dropped 6; count of bases not matched to a gene: 6. CDR1 SGHRS and CDR2 YFSETQ come from the germline V gene.

The V call is TRBV27, the J call TRBJ2-7; 11 positions match TRBD1. This CDR3 is 16 amino acids long. Trimming cost V 4 bases and J 6 bases; bases outside gene matches: 11. The V gene's germline CDR1 is MNHEY and CDR2 SMNVEV (reference sequence). CDR3 sequence (DNA): TGTGCCAGCAGTTACATACCGGGACAGGGGGTTTCCGAGCAGTACTTC. Translated, it gives CASSYIPGQGVSEQYF.

The chain has TRBV7-2 and TRBJ2-7; D unresolved. The CDR3 extends over 15 amino acids. Trimming stripped 4 bases from V and 0 bases from J, with 13 bases between. Germline CDR1 and CDR2: SGHTA and FQGNSA. The CDR3 DNA reads TGTGCCAGCAGCTCCGGCCCGGAGAGCTCCTACGAGCAGTACTTC. Its protein product is CASSSGPESSYEQYF.

The chain employs TRBV27 and TRBJ2-2; 7 nucleotides match TRBD1. The CDR3 covers 16 residues. The ends lost 5 bases at V and 1 base at J; junction bases unmatched: 7. The V gene's germline CDR1 is MNHEY and CDR2 SMNVEV (reference sequence). The CDR3 loop reads CASSQDRTLNTGELFF. The CDR3 region has the DNA TGTGCCAGCAGTCAGGACAGGACTTTGAACACCGGGGAGCTGTTTTTT.

The V call is TRBV9, the J call TRBJ1-1, with TRBD1 matching 7 bases. J lost 8 bases, V lost 3 bases, and 7 bases had no gene match. Germline assignment: CDR1 SGDLS and CDR2 YYNGEE. The CDR3 runs 13 residues. CDR3 in DNA: TGTGCCAGCAGCGCCCGACAGGGATTGGAAGCTTTCTTT. Its translation is CASSARQGLEAFF.